Listed here are 6 T cell receptor beta chains from one sample, sequenced in a study of cytomegalovirus exposure and HLA in healthy donors. The PCR used 60 Vbeta and 13 Jbeta primers. Data came from immunoSEQ multiplex PCR; TCRdb stores just in-frame clones and leaves some out. Of tens of thousands of clones in the sample, 65% to 70% were seen once. Sequenced material: PBMCs. The receptors derive from a man aged 35 to 55 in good health and CMV-seropositive.

The chain carries TRBV5-6 and TRBJ2-5; 11 positions match TRBD2. Looked up from germline, CDR1 is SGHDT and CDR2 is YYEEEE. This CDR3 is built from 16 residues. The V and J ends lost 4 bases and 3 bases, in that order; junction bases with no gene match: 8. The CDR3 is CASSPSPGLAEETQYF. CDR3 nucleotide sequence: TGTGCCAGCAGCCCATCCCCGGGACTAGCGGAAGAGACCCAGTACTTC.

This sequence joins TRBV15 and TRBJ1-2; D is perhaps TRBD1 (5 bases). CDR1 is LNHNV and CDR2 is YYDKDF in the germline V gene (reference sequence). The V end lost 4 bases, the J end lost 1 base, and 13 bases lay between the germline ends. The CDR3 has 15 residues. The CDR3 sequence is CATSIGGTDNYGYTF. DNA of the CDR3: TGTGCCACCAGCATCGGGGGGACGGATAACTATGGCTACACCTTC.

The V gene is TRBV9, the J gene TRBJ1-5; TRBD1 agrees at 7 bases. Trimming took 5 bases from V and 6 from J; bases not matched to a gene: 17. This CDR3 contains 17 residues. Germline-derived CDR1 and CDR2 are SGDLS and YYNGEE. The CDR3 loop is CASSPTGDSLAGQPQHF. The CDR3 DNA reads as TGTGCCAGCAGTCCAACCGGGGACAGTCTAGCAGGTCAGCCCCAGCATTTT.

Comments on this clone: In the same sample, other DNA sequences code for this CDR3. V usage is TRBV2 and J usage is TRBJ1-1; D perhaps matches TRBD1 (6 bases). This CDR3 is built from 13 residues. Trimming took 5 bases from V and 0 from J, leaving 7 bases between them. Germline V gene sequence: CDR1 SNHLY, CDR2 FYNNEI. The CDR3: CASSWTVNTEAFF. CDR3 sequence (DNA): TGTGCCAGCAGTTGGACAGTGAACACTGAAGCTTTCTTT.

This clone showed up many times. The chain combines TRBV20-1 with TRBJ1-5, with unresolved D. Germline V CDR1 and CDR2: DFQATT, SNEGSKA (reference sequence). Trimming left V 5 bases short and J 7 bases short, with 9 bases between. This CDR3 spans 11 amino acids. CDR3 protein: CSAGRAQPQHF. In nucleotides, the CDR3 is TGCAGTGCTGGTCGAGCCCAGCCCCAGCATTTT.

Points on this clone: Since no conserved phenylalanine or tryptophan closes the CDR3, a read error is the likely cause. This chain connects TRBV30 to TRBJ1-1, with unresolved D. The germline gives CDR1 GTSNPN, CDR2 SVGIG (reference sequence). Trimming stripped 3 bases from V and 0 bases from J, with 5 bases between. CDR3 size: 12 residues. CDR3 sequence (DNA): TGTGCCTGGAGACTAATGAACACTGAAGCTTTCCTT. It specifies CAWRLMNTEAFL.